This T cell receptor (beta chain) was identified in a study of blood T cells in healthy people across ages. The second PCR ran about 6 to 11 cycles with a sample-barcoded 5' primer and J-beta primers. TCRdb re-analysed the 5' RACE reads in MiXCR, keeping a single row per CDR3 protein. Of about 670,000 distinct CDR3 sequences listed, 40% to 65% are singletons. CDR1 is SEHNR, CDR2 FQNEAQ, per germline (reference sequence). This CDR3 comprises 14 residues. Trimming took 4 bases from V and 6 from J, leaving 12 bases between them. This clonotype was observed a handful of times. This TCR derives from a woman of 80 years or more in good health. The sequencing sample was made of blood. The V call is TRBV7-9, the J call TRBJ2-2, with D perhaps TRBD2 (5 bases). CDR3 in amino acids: CASSSPGGPGELFF. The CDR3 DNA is TGTGCCAGCAGCTCCCCAGGCGGGCCCGGGGAGCTGTTTTTT.